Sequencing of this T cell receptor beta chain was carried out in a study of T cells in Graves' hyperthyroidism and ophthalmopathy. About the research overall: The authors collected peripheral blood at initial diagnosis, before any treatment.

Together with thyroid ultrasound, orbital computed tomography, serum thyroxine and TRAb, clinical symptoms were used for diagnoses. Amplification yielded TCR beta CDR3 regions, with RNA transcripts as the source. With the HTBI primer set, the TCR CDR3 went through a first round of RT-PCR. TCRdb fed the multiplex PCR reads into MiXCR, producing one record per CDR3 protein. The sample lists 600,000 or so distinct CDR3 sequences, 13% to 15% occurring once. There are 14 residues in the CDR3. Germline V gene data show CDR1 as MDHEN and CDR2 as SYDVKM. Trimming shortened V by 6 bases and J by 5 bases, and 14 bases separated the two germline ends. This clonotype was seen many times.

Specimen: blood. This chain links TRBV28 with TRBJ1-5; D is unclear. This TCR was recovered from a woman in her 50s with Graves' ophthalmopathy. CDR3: CASREEGEYQPQHF. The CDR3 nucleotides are TGTGCCAGCAGGGAGGAGGGTGAATATCAGCCCCAGCATTTT.